Sequencing of this T cell receptor beta chain was carried out in a study of glioma-infiltrating T cells. This clonotype was found many times. Its antigen is as yet unknown. The iRepertoire nested amplicon-rescue multiplex PCR amplified TCR alpha and beta CDR3s from RNA. TCRdb recomputed calls from the multiplex PCR reads with MiXCR, one row per CDR3 protein. This sample has roughly 42,000 distinct CDR3 sequences, with around 24% found just once. Study outcomes and limitations: Only very few CDR3 sequences appeared in both tissue and blood. Gliomas, especially low-grade, showed above-expected tissue-blood divergence; non-neoplastic patients showed below.

The length of the CDR3 is 14 residues. The V gene lost 5 bases and the J gene lost 1 base, with 10 bases spanning the gap. The clonotype originates from a human donor with low-grade glioma or glioblastoma, undergoing nonglioma brain surgery, or in good health (not recorded which). V usage is TRBV12-3 or TRBV12-4 and J usage is TRBJ2-3, with D possibly TRBD1 on 6 matching bases. The source material was glioma tissue, nonneoplastic brain tissue, or PBMCs (not recorded which). The chain's CDR3 is CASSMWGRTDTQYF. The CDR3 bases are TGTGCCAGCAGTATGTGGGGGCGCACAGATACGCAGTATTTT.